This T cell receptor beta chain was documented in a study of blood T cell repertoires in COVID-19. Authors' processing steps: Estimation of nucleated cell counts relied on the amplification of reference gene primers. The table came from immunoSEQ multiplex PCR; TCRdb's copy has only in-frame clones and leaves some out. V and J calls and clone size come straight from that table; D and trimming were deduced from the DNA. The sample holds roughly 75,000 clones, around 80% seen once. The CDR3 consists of 13 residues. Trimming stripped 1 base from V and 2 bases from J, with 6 bases between. CDR1 SGHRS and CDR2 YFSETQ come from the germline V gene.

This chain uses TRBV5-1 with TRBJ2-5, with unresolved D. The sequenced material came from peripheral blood. This sequence was found in a man aged 50 to 59 with acute or convalescent COVID-19. The chain's CDR3 is CASSLTVQETQYF. DNA for the CDR3: TGCGCCAGCAGCTTGACAGTGCAAGAGACCCAGTACTTC.